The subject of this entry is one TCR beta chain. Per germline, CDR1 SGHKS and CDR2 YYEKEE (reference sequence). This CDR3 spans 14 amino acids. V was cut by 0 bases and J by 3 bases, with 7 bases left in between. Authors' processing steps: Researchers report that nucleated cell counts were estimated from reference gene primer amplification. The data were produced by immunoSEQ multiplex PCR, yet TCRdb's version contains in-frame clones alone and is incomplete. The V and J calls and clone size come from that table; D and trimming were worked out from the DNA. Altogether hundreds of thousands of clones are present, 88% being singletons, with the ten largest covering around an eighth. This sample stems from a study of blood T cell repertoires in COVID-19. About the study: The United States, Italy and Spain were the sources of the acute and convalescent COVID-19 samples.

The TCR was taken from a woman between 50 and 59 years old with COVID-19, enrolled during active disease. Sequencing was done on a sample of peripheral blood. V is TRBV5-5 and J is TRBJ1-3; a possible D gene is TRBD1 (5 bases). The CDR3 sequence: CASSLARDGNTIYF. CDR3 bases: TGTGCCAGCAGCTTGGCCAGGGATGGAAACACCATATATTTT.